Listed below are T cell receptor beta chains from one sample, sequenced in a study of T cells in Graves' hyperthyroidism and ophthalmopathy. MiXCR, applied by TCRdb to the multiplex PCR reads, yields one record per CDR3 protein. Here the sample spans under 350,000 distinct CDR3 sequences, 21% being singletons. The sequenced material came from blood. These TCRs come from a woman aged 45-65 years with Graves' hyperthyroidism. Both conserved end residues are part of each CDR3. The order of the fields is clone size, D gene, V gene, J gene, CDR3 length, CDR3 DNA, CDR3 protein. The D gene is left open where the match is weak. Clone size appears in some rows only: once, few, many, or a class for an expanded clone.

>many|NA|TRBV5-5|TRBJ1-5|16
TGTGCCAGCAGCTTGGAAGAGGGGGAGGGCAATCAGCCCCAGCATTTT
CASSLEEGEGNQPQHF
>few|TRBD1|TRBV29-1|TRBJ1-3|18
TGCAGCGTTGAAGCTCGGGGGACAGGGAAAAGCTCTGGAAACACCATATATTTT
CSVEARGTGKSSGNTIYF
>NA|NA|TRBV25-1|TRBJ2-3|15
TGTGCCAGCAGTGAATTGGGCACAGTTGGGGATACGCAGTATTTT
CASSELGTVGDTQYF
>many|TRBD1|TRBV27|TRBJ2-7|14
TGTGCCAGCAGTTCGACAGGGGGCTTCTACGAGCAGTACTTC
CASSSTGGFYEQYF
>NA|TRBD1|TRBV3-1|TRBJ1-2|14
TGTGCCAGCAGCCAGACAGGGTTTGGCTATGGCTACACCTTC
CASSQTGFGYGYTF
>many|TRBD1|TRBV6-1|TRBJ2-7|15
TGTGCCAGCAGAAACGCCGGGACAGGGGTCTACGAGCAGTACTTC
CASRNAGTGVYEQYF
>few|TRBD2|TRBV3-1|TRBJ2-5|17
TGTGCCAGCAGCCCATCCAACAACCAGCGGGGCGAAGAGACCCAGTACTTC
CASSPSNNQRGEETQYF
>NA|NA|TRBV20-1|TRBJ2-1|15
TGCAGTGCTACCCCCCGAGGAGTATCCTACAATGAGCAGTTCTTC
CSATPRGVSYNEQFF
>many|TRBD1|TRBV7-2|TRBJ2-1|15
TGTGCCAGCAGCACCGGGACAGTGTCCTACAATGAGCAGTTCTTC
CASSTGTVSYNEQFF
>few|TRBD2|TRBV20-1|TRBJ2-3|16
TGCAGTGCTAGAGGGACTAGCGGGGGGGACACAGATACGCAGTATTTT
CSARGTSGGDTDTQYF
>many|NA|TRBV3-1|TRBJ2-5|13
TGTGCCAGCAGCCAAGGCAGGGAAGAGACCCAGTACTTC
CASSQGREETQYF
>many|NA|TRBV9|TRBJ1-1|14
TGTGCCAGCAGCGTAGGACACCAGAACACTGAAGCTTTCTTT
CASSVGHQNTEAFF
>few|NA|TRBV6-1|TRBJ2-4|11
TGTGCCAGCAGTCCGCGGGGAATTCAGTACTTC
CASSPRGIQYF
>many|NA|TRBV29-1|TRBJ1-1|12
TGCAGCGTTGGAGGCAGGACTCCTGAAGCTTTCTTT
CSVGGRTPEAFF
>few|NA|TRBV29-1|TRBJ2-5|12
TGCAGCGTCCTCGGGATGGGAGAGACCCAGTACTTC
CSVLGMGETQYF
>many|TRBD1|TRBV28|TRBJ2-2|14
TGTGCCATACCAGGACAGGGAGACACCGGGGAGCTGTTTTTT
CAIPGQGDTGELFF
>many|TRBD2|TRBV11-1|TRBJ2-7|14
TGTGCCAGCAGCTCGTTGACGGGGGAGGGCGAGCAGTACTTC
CASSSLTGEGEQYF